The 29 T cell receptor beta chains presented below share a single source sample, sequenced in a study of OX40 agonist ivuxolimab in advanced cancers. The method was immunoSEQ multiplex PCR; TCRdb's version includes in-frame clones alone and lacks a portion of them. The sample lists over 45,000 clones, approximately 90% occurring once. Sequences were derived from CD4+ or CD8+ T cells sorted from blood, sampled in a trial of the OX40 agonist ivuxolimab. The receptors were gathered from an adult with an advanced solid tumor such as melanoma, head and neck, liver or kidney cancer.

The rearrangement links TRBV6-1 to TRBJ1-1, with D possibly matching TRBD1 (5 bases). CDR1 is MNHNS, CDR2 SASEGT, per germline. CDR3 length equals 12 residues. The V and J ends lost 6 bases and 6 bases respectively, with 11 bases between them. As DNA, the CDR3 is TGTGCCAGCAGCCACGCAGGGCCTGAAGCTTTCTTT. It codes for CASSHAGPEAFF.

V and J are TRBV29-1 and TRBJ1-2, with 9 bases lining up with TRBD1. V lost 7 bases and J lost 1; bases outside the gene matches: 4. Germline assignment: CDR1 SQVTM and CDR2 ANQGSEA. The CDR3 length is 13 residues. In DNA form, the CDR3 reads TGCAGCGGAGGACAGGGGATTAACTATGGCTACACCTTC. Its protein is CSGGQGINYGYTF.

This chain joins TRBV28 and TRBJ2-6, with a possible D match to TRBD2 (5 bases). This CDR3 is built from 15 residues. Germline CDR1 MDHEN, CDR2 SYDVKM. Trimming took 4 bases from V and 4 from J, leaving 11 bases between them. This CDR3 is CASSSTGLGANVLTF. The DNA of the CDR3 is TGTGCCAGCAGTTCCACGGGGTTAGGGGCCAACGTCCTGACTTTC.

The chain carries TRBV5-6 and TRBJ2-5; D is uncertain. The V end lost 6 bases, the J end lost 2 bases, and 5 bases lay between the germline ends. This CDR3 contains 11 residues. In germline, CDR1 is SGHDT, CDR2 YYEEEE. The CDR3 protein is CASIQQETQYF. CDR3 nucleotides: TGTGCCAGCATTCAACAAGAGACCCAGTACTTC.

This chain uses TRBV9 with TRBJ2-1, with TRBD2 as a possible D gene (6 bases). The ends were cut back, 3 bases at V and 2 bases at J, with 12 bases in the middle. Germline CDR1 SGDLS, CDR2 YYNGEE. The CDR3 spans 15 residues. The CDR3 sequence is CASSGHGLTYNEQFF. CDR3 nucleotide sequence: TGTGCCAGCAGCGGCCACGGACTAACCTACAATGAGCAGTTCTTC.

This clone was counted a few times. The CDR3 coding sequence is TGTGCCAGCAGCGCTAGCGGGGGTGTCGGCGGGGAGCTGTTTTTT. Translated: CASSASGGVGGELFF. J is TRBJ2-2 and V is TRBV2; 10 bases fit TRBD2. CDR1 is SNHLY, CDR2 FYNNEI, per germline. The CDR3 extends over 15 amino acids. V was pared by 6 bases and J by 7 bases, with 8 bases of the junction left unmatched.

This clone occurred a few times. The chain is built from TRBV14 and TRBJ2-2; D uncertain. The V end was cut by 3 bases, the J end by 5 bases, with 7 bases between. This CDR3 region has 13 residues. Germline V gene data show CDR1 as SGHDN and CDR2 as FVKESK. The CDR3 reads CASSQRNTGELFF. Here the CDR3 DNA reads TGTGCCAGCAGCCAGAGGAATACCGGGGAGCTGTTTTTT.

The V gene is TRBV6-5, the J gene TRBJ1-5; 7 bases line up with TRBD1. This CDR3 has 14 residues. In germline, CDR1 is MNHEY, CDR2 SVGAGI. The J segment lost 2 bases and the V segment lost 5 bases, leaving 3 bases of the junction unmatched. CDR3 in amino acids: CASSRQGRNQPQHF. CDR3 coding DNA: TGTGCCAGCAGTCGACAGGGTCGCAATCAGCCCCAGCATTTT.

This chain connects TRBV29-1 to TRBJ2-2; D unresolved. This CDR3 comprises 12 residues. The germline V gene has CDR1 SQVTM and CDR2 ANQGSEA. Trimming took off 0 bases at V and 3 bases at J, with 2 bases between the two ends. The CDR3 DNA sequence: TGCAGCGTTGAAGAATACACCGGGGAGCTGTTTTTT. It translates to CSVEEYTGELFF.

The chain carries TRBV4-1 and TRBJ2-1, with D possibly TRBD2 on 6 matching bases. The CDR3 runs 18 residues. Germline V CDR1 and CDR2: MGHRA, YSYEKL. V was cut by 0 bases and J by 7 bases, with 22 bases left in between. The CDR3 DNA reads TGCGCCAGCAGCCAAGACACCTTTAGTAGCGGCGTTGGGAATGAGCAGTTCTTC. It specifies CASSQDTFSSGVGNEQFF.

CDR3 residues: CAWSRGPLTGELFF. The DNA of the CDR3 is TGTGCCTGGAGTAGGGGCCCCCTCACCGGGGAGCTGTTTTTT. The rearrangement joins TRBV30 to TRBJ2-2; weak D call: TRBD1 (5 bases). Germline V lookup: CDR1 GTSNPN, CDR2 SVGIG (reference sequence). V lost 2 bases and J lost 4, with 11 bases in between. The CDR3 contains 14 residues.

V is TRBV7-9 and J is TRBJ1-5; 11 nucleotides line up with TRBD1. CDR3 length equals 14 residues. The V gene's germline CDR1 is SEHNR and CDR2 FQNEAQ (reference sequence). Trimming removed 5 bases from V and 6 bases from J; junction bases left unmatched: 3. CDR3 sequence (DNA): TGTGCCAGCAGCACTGGGACAGGGGGTCAGCCCCAGCATTTT. Translating gives CASSTGTGGQPQHF.

V is TRBV6-1 and J is TRBJ2-2, with 9 bases identical to TRBD2. V dropped 4 bases and J dropped 4; count of bases not matched to a gene: 1. This CDR3 is 14 amino acids long. CDR1 and CDR2 from the germline V gene are MNHNS and SASEGT. The CDR3 reads CASSGGLATGELFF. CDR3 in DNA: TGTGCCAGCAGTGGGGGACTAGCCACCGGGGAGCTGTTTTTT.

The chain carries TRBV6-5 and TRBJ2-1, with 7 bases fitting TRBD2. The CDR3 has 15 residues. Per the germline V gene, CDR1 is MNHEY and CDR2 is SVGAGI. With 4 bases clipped from V and 2 bases from J, the junction kept 5 bases outside the gene matches. In nucleotides, the CDR3 is TGTGCCAGCAGTTCAACGGGGGGAACCTACAATGAGCAGTTCTTC. It translates to CASSSTGGTYNEQFF.

The rearrangement links TRBV10-3 to TRBJ2-5; D gene uncertain. The V gene lost 4 bases and the J gene lost 4 bases, with 10 bases spanning the gap. The CDR3 spans 13 residues. Germline CDR1 and CDR2: ENHRY and SYGVKD. The CDR3 DNA follows: TGTGCCATCAGTGCCCGCGAAGGAGAGACCCAGTACTTC. Protein product: CAISAREGETQYF.

The chain combines TRBV5-1 with TRBJ2-5; D possibly corresponds to TRBD2 (5 bases). This CDR3 has 14 amino acids. Germline CDR1 SGHRS, CDR2 YFSETQ. V lost 0 bases and J lost 5, with 11 bases in between. The CDR3 nucleotides are TGCGCCAGCAGCTTGGCCGGGCAGCGGGAGACCCAGTACTTC. Amino acids: CASSLAGQRETQYF.

The chain carries TRBV28 and TRBJ1-5; unclear D gene. The CDR3 sequence is 13 residues long. The V and J ends lost 2 bases and 5 bases respectively, with 7 bases between them. CDR1 is MDHEN and CDR2 is SYDVKM in the germline V gene. The DNA for the CDR3 is TGTGCCAGCAGTTTAAGGTCTGATCAGCCCCAGCATTTT. Translation gives CASSLRSDQPQHF.

The chain couples TRBV7-2 to TRBJ1-1; 8 nucleotides line up with TRBD1. The CDR3 length is 15 residues. The V segment lost 2 bases and the J segment 5 bases; nucleotides outside the gene matches: 7. The germline CDR1 and CDR2 sequences are SGHTA and FQGNSA. The CDR3 DNA sequence: TGTGCCAGCAGCTTACAGGGGGCTGTAAGTACTGAAGCTTTCTTT. Translated: CASSLQGAVSTEAFF.

This chain connects TRBV18 to TRBJ2-7; 10 positions agree with TRBD1. This CDR3 spans 16 amino acids. With 5 bases clipped from V and 5 bases from J, the junction kept 12 bases outside the gene matches. Germline CDR1 and CDR2: KGHSH and LQKENI. CDR3 region: CASSSQTTGGNDEQYF. Here the CDR3 DNA reads TGTGCCAGCTCATCCCAAACGACAGGGGGCAACGACGAGCAGTACTTC.

V gene TRBV6-5 combines with J gene TRBJ1-1; the D gene is possibly TRBD1 (5 bases). V was shortened by 6 bases and J by 4 bases, with 9 bases between the two germline ends. CDR3 size: 12 residues. CDR1 MNHEY and CDR2 SVGAGI come from the germline V gene. The chain's CDR3 is CASSSGFTEAFF. CDR3 sequence (DNA): TGTGCCAGCAGCTCAGGGTTCACTGAAGCTTTCTTT.

This clone showed up just once. The DNA of the CDR3 is TGTGCCAGCTCACCGGGACTAGCGGGAAACAATGAGCAGTTCTTC. Its protein is CASSPGLAGNNEQFF. This sequence joins TRBV18 and TRBJ2-1; 13 nucleotides align to TRBD2. V dropped 3 bases and J dropped 5; count of bases not matched to a gene: 1. Germline CDR1 reads KGHSH; CDR2 reads LQKENI. The CDR3 has 15 residues.

The chain joins TRBV19 to TRBJ2-1; 11 nucleotides align to TRBD1. Trimming took 3 bases from V and 5 from J; bases not matched to a gene: 3. The CDR3 contains 15 residues. The V gene's germline CDR1 is LNHDA and CDR2 SQIVND (reference sequence). The CDR3 protein is CASSMWTGGHNEQFF. CDR3 coding DNA: TGTGCCAGTAGTATGTGGACAGGGGGCCACAATGAGCAGTTCTTC.

The chain carries TRBV28 and TRBJ2-3; 14 nucleotides align to TRBD2. CDR3 length: 20 residues. With 3 bases clipped from V and 0 bases from J, the junction kept 11 bases outside the gene matches. The V gene's germline CDR1 is MDHEN and CDR2 SYDVKM. CDR3 coding DNA: TGTGCCAGCAGTTTCCAGGGACTAGCGGGGGCTCAGCCTAGCACAGATACGCAGTATTTT. Protein: CASSFQGLAGAQPSTDTQYF.

The chain couples TRBV6-1 to TRBJ1-4, with D unresolved. The CDR3 runs 14 residues. Germline lookup yields CDR1 MNHNS and CDR2 SASEGT. Trimming took off 1 base at V and 8 bases at J, with 11 bases between the two ends. For the CDR3, the DNA is TGTGCCAGCAGTGAAGGGTGGTCCGTGGAAAAACTGTTTTTT. Amino acid sequence: CASSEGWSVEKLFF.

In its sample, this clone was seen a few times. The chain carries TRBV6-6 and TRBJ1-2, with D possibly matching TRBD1 (6 bases). CDR1 MNHNY and CDR2 SVGAGI come from the germline V gene (reference sequence). The ends were cut back, 4 bases at V and 4 bases at J, with 13 bases in the middle. The CDR3 is 14 residues long. The CDR3 nucleotides are TGTGCCAGCAGTTTGGTGAAAGGGGGCTATGGCTACACCTTC. Translating it yields CASSLVKGGYGYTF.

This chain joins TRBV10-1 and TRBJ2-2, with D unclear. Germline V gene lookup returns CDR1 WNHNN and CDR2 SYGVQD (reference sequence). The CDR3 runs to 12 residues. V was cut by 6 bases and J by 4 bases, with 6 bases left in between. The CDR3 protein is CASRGPTGELFF. DNA of the CDR3: TGCGCCAGCAGAGGTCCCACCGGGGAGCTGTTTTTT.

The chain combines TRBV5-8 with TRBJ2-7; the D gene is possibly TRBD1 (6 bases). There are 15 residues in the CDR3. Germline CDR1 SGHTS, CDR2 YDEGEE. V gave up 0 bases and J gave up 3 bases, with 13 bases separating them. CDR3 protein: CASSLAGTGFYEQYF. CDR3 in DNA: TGTGCCAGCAGCTTGGCCGGCACAGGGTTCTACGAGCAGTACTTC. The full variable domain, with the rest looked up from reference TRBV5-8 and TRBJ2-7, is EAGVTQSPTHLIKTRGQQATLRCSPISGHTSVYWYQQALGLGLQFLLWYDEGEERNRGNFPPRFSGRQFPNYSSELNVNALELEDSALYLCASSLAGTGFYEQYFGPGTRLTVT.

The CDR3 loop is CASSFDPRPGNTEAFF. The CDR3 region has the DNA TGTGCCAGCAGCTTTGATCCCAGGCCAGGGAACACTGAAGCTTTCTTT. The chain combines TRBV12-1 with TRBJ1-1; the table gives TRBD1 as D, unverified against the DNA. TRBV12-1 is a documented pseudogene. This CDR3 comprises 16 residues.

This rearrangement joins TRBV30 to TRBJ2-2; tentatively, D is TRBD1 (6 bases). CDR1 GTSNPN and CDR2 SVGIG come from the germline V gene (reference sequence). The CDR3 extends over 15 amino acids. V gave up 5 bases and J gave up 1 base, with 14 bases separating them. The CDR3 DNA reads as TGTGCCTGGGTGAGTGACAGGCGGAACACCGGGGAGCTGTTTTTT. Translation gives CAWVSDRRNTGELFF.